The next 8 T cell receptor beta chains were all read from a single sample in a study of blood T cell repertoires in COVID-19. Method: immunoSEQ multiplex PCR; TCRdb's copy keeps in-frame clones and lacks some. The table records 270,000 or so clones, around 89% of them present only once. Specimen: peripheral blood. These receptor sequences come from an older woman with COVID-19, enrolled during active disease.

DNA of the CDR3: TGTGCCACCAGCAGAGAGCAAGGACAGTCAAGCTCTGGAAACACCATATATTTT. Amino acids: CATSREQGQSSSGNTIYF. The rearrangement links TRBV15 to TRBJ1-3, with D possibly being TRBD1 (6 bases). V lost 0 bases, J lost 0 bases, and 15 bases lay in between. This CDR3 comprises 18 residues. Germline V gene sequence: CDR1 LNHNV, CDR2 YYDKDF (reference sequence).

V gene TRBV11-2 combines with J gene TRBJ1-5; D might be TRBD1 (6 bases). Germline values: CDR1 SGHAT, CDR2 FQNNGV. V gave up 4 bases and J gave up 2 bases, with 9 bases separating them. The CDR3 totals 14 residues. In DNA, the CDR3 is TGTGCCAGCAGCTCGGGGGGCGGCAATCAGCCCCAGCATTTT. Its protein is CASSSGGGNQPQHF.

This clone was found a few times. CDR3 amino acids: CASSPGHSPPLHF. CDR3 nucleotide sequence: TGTGCCAGTAGTCCCGGACATTCCCCACCCCTCCACTTT. V is TRBV19 and J is TRBJ1-6; TRBD1 might be the D (5 bases). The CDR3 loop spans 13 amino acids. CDR1 is LNHDA, CDR2 SQIVND, per germline (reference sequence). Trimming removed 5 bases at V and 11 bases at J, with 13 bases between.

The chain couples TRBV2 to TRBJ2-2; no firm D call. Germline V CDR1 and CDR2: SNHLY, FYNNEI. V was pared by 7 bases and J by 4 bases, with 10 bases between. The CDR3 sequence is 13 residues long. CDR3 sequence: CASTRTVTGELFF. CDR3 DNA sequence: TGTGCCAGCACAAGAACGGTCACCGGGGAGCTGTTTTTT.

CDR3 region: CASSDNPLSGNTIYF. Here the CDR3 DNA reads TGTGCCAGCTCAGACAATCCTCTCTCTGGAAACACCATATATTTT. This sequence joins TRBV18 and TRBJ1-3, with D hard to call. CDR3 size: 15 residues. Germline V CDR1 and CDR2: KGHSH, LQKENI. V shed 5 bases and J shed 0 bases, with 11 bases lying between them.

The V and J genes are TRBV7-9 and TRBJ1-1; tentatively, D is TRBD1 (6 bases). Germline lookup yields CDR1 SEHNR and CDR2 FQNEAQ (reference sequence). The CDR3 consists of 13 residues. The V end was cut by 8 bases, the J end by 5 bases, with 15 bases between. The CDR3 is CASFWGRRTEAFF. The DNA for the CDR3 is TGTGCCAGCTTTTGGGGGCGGAGGACTGAAGCTTTCTTT.

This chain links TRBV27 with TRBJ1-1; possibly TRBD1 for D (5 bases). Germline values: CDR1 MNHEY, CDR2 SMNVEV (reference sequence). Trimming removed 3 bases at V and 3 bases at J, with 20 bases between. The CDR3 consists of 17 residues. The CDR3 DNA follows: TGTGCCAGCAGTTTCTATTCCATGGGGCGCGAGGACACTGAAGCTTTCTTT. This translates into CASSFYSMGREDTEAFF.

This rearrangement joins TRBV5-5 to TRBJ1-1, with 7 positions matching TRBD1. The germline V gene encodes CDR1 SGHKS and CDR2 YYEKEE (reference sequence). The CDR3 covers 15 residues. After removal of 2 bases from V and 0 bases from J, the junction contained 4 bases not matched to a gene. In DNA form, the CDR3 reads TGTGCCAGCAGCTTCCGGGACAGTATGAACACTGAAGCTTTCTTT. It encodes CASSFRDSMNTEAFF.